Following are 26 T cell receptor beta chains from one sample sequenced in a study of cytomegalovirus exposure and HLA in healthy donors. Primers included in the PCR were 60 Vbeta and 13 Jbeta primers. Repertoires were generated with immunoSEQ multiplex PCR, while TCRdb's copy carries only in-frame clones and drops some. The sample holds about 120,000 clones; roughly 80% are singletons and the top ten take approximately 10%. Sequencing was performed on PBMCs. These receptors originate from a man aged 25 to 40 in good health and CMV-seropositive.

The V and J genes are TRBV27 and TRBJ1-4, with TRBD1 as a possible D gene (5 bases). Trimming removed 2 bases from V and 8 bases from J, with 12 bases in between. The CDR3 covers 14 residues. CDR1 is MNHEY and CDR2 is SMNVEV in the germline V gene (reference sequence). The CDR3 region has the DNA TGTGCCAGCAGTTTACTGGACAATCACGAAAAACTGTTTTTT. Protein sequence: CASSLLDNHEKLFF.

CDR3 coding DNA: TGCGCCAGCAGTGACACAGGGACATCCTACGAGCAGTACTTC. This translates into CASSDTGTSYEQYF. The rearrangement links TRBV10-1 to TRBJ2-7, with D perhaps TRBD1 (6 bases). The V end lost 3 bases, the J end lost 1 base, and 10 bases lay between the germline ends. Germline V gene data show CDR1 as WNHNN and CDR2 as SYGVQD (reference sequence). This CDR3 has 14 residues.

This chain uses TRBV5-1 with TRBJ2-6; 7 bases are shared with TRBD2. Trimming cost V 5 bases and J 1 base; bases outside gene matches: 6. CDR1 and CDR2 from the germline V gene are SGHRS and YFSETQ. The CDR3 is 16 residues long. CDR3 coding DNA: TGCGCCAGCAGTCGAGCGGGGCGATCTGGGGCCAACGTCCTGACTTTC. Its translation: CASSRAGRSGANVLTF. The variable domain in full, completed from reference TRBV5-1 and TRBJ2-6, reads KAGVTQTPRYLIKTRGQQVTLSCSPISGHRSVSWYQQTPGQGLQFLFEYFSETQRNKGNFPGRFSGRQFSNSRSEMNVSTLELGDSALYLCASSRAGRSGANVLTFGAGSRLTVL.

The chain employs TRBV7-9 and TRBJ2-7, with 9 bases identical to TRBD1. J gave up 3 bases and V 3 bases, and 9 bases lay outside the gene matches. Germline CDR1 is SEHNR and CDR2 is FQNEAQ (reference sequence). The CDR3 has 16 residues. In DNA, the CDR3 is TGTGCCAGCAGCTTCTCGATTCGGACAGGGGACTACGAGCAGTACTTC. This gives the protein CASSFSIRTGDYEQYF. The full variable domain, with the rest looked up from reference TRBV7-9 and TRBJ2-7, is DTGVSQNPRHKITKRGQNVTFRCDPISEHNRLYWYRQTLGQGPEFLTYFQNEAQLEKSRLLSDRFSAERPKGSFSTLEIQRTEQGDSAMYLCASSFSIRTGDYEQYFGPGTRLTVT.

This clone was detected only a few times. This chain links TRBV6-5 with TRBJ1-5; D possibly corresponds to TRBD1 (6 bases). This CDR3 comprises 14 residues. The V end lost 5 bases, the J end lost 0 bases, and 8 bases lay between the germline ends. In germline, CDR1 is MNHEY, CDR2 SVGAGI. The CDR3 bases are TGTGCCAGCAGTAGGACAGCTAGCAATCAGCCCCAGCATTTT. It encodes CASSRTASNQPQHF.

The J gene is TRBJ2-1, the V gene TRBV6-6; TRBD1 aligns across 8 bases. Germline V gene sequence: CDR1 MNHNY, CDR2 SVGAGI (reference sequence). The CDR3 is made up of 15 amino acids. The junction had 6 bases not matched to a gene; V was cut back by 6 bases and J by 2 bases. CDR3: CASSPGGGAYNEQFF. The CDR3 coding sequence is TGTGCCAGCAGCCCAGGGGGCGGGGCCTACAATGAGCAGTTCTTC.

This clone was seen just once. V gene TRBV9 combines with J gene TRBJ2-1, with a tentative D call TRBD1 (5 bases). V lost 2 bases, J lost 1 base, and 10 bases lay in between. The CDR3 has 15 amino acids. Germline CDR1 SGDLS, CDR2 YYNGEE. The CDR3 spells CASSVDQGSYNEQFF. DNA for the CDR3: TGTGCCAGCAGCGTTGATCAGGGTTCCTACAATGAGCAGTTCTTC. Variable domain in full (rest from reference TRBV9 and TRBJ2-1): DSGVTQTPKHLITATGQRVTLRCSPRSGDLSVYWYQQSLDQGLQFLIQYYNGEERAKGNILERFSAQQFPDLHSELNLSSLELGDSALYFCASSVDQGSYNEQFFGPGTRLTVL.

This clone showed up just a few times. This chain connects TRBV5-1 to TRBJ2-2, with D possibly TRBD1 on 5 matching bases. CDR1 is SGHRS, CDR2 YFSETQ, per germline. The V gene lost 6 bases and the J gene lost 4 bases, with 19 bases spanning the gap. The CDR3 extends over 16 amino acids. In nucleotides, the CDR3 is TGCGCCAGCATCTCGACATCGGCAGGGCCCACCGGGGAGCTGTTTTTT. Translating gives CASISTSAGPTGELFF.

This clone was recorded a few times. The V call is TRBV6-5, the J call TRBJ1-5, with 7 bases lining up with TRBD1. The germline CDR1 and CDR2 sequences are MNHEY and SVGAGI. V trimming: 8 bases; J trimming: 6 bases; junction bases outside the gene matches: 7. This CDR3 is built from 13 residues. CDR3 sequence (DNA): TGTGCCAGCTCCCAGGGGGAGGCTCAGCCCCAGCATTTT. Its translation is CASSQGEAQPQHF.

The chain uses TRBV12-5 and TRBJ2-6; a weak D match, TRBD2 (7 bases). Trimming took 2 bases from V and 0 from J, leaving 17 bases between them. This CDR3 comprises 19 residues. The germline CDR1 and CDR2 sequences are LGHNT and FRNRAP. This chain's CDR3 is CASGLSRGGYDSGANVLTF. The CDR3, as DNA: TGTGCTAGTGGTTTGAGTAGGGGGGGGTACGACTCTGGGGCCAACGTCCTGACTTTC.

This chain links TRBV6-1 with TRBJ2-3, with D unresolved. CDR1 MNHNS and CDR2 SASEGT come from the germline V gene. Trimming shortened V by 2 bases and J by 6 bases, and 9 bases separated the two germline ends. There are 13 residues in the CDR3. CDR3 DNA: TGTGCCAGCAGTGAACATGGAGAGGATACGCAGTATTTT. Translating it yields CASSEHGEDTQYF.

The chain has TRBV27 and TRBJ1-2; possibly TRBD1 for D (5 bases). The CDR3 consists of 13 residues. CDR1 is MNHEY, CDR2 SMNVEV, per germline (reference sequence). The V end lost 4 bases, the J end lost 4 bases, and 10 bases lay between the germline ends. CDR3 region: CASSSRAGYGYTF. CDR3 sequence (DNA): TGTGCCAGCAGTTCCAGGGCAGGCTATGGCTACACCTTC.

This clone was found a few times. The chain couples TRBV29-1 to TRBJ2-5, with D maybe TRBD2 (5 bases). V dropped 6 bases and J dropped 5 bases, with 19 bases sitting between them. The CDR3 length is 14 residues. Germline loops: CDR1 SQVTM, CDR2 ANQGSEA. CDR3 in DNA: TGCAGCGTCCCAGCTGCGAGGGTTGTCGAGACCCAGTACTTC. Protein product: CSVPAARVVETQYF.

This chain links TRBV28 with TRBJ1-1; D is unresolved. CDR1 is MDHEN and CDR2 is SYDVKM in the germline V gene. The CDR3 has 13 amino acids. Between the trimmed V and J ends, which lost 3 bases and 6 bases, there was a span of 11 bases. The CDR3 DNA reads TGTGCCAGCAGTTTTCGGAGCCTACCTGAAGCTTTCTTT. The encoded protein is CASSFRSLPEAFF. The entire variable domain, with the rest obtained from reference TRBV28 and TRBJ1-1, is as follows: DVKVTQSSRYLVKRTGEKVFLECVQDMDHENMFWYRQDPGLGLRLIYFSYDVKMKEKGDIPEGYSVSREKKERFSLILESASTNQTSMYLCASSFRSLPEAFFGQGTRLTVV.

The chain carries TRBV2 and TRBJ2-5; 10 nucleotides line up with TRBD2. The trim removed 6 bases at V and 7 bases at J, leaving 14 bases unmatched. The CDR3 runs to 16 residues. The germline V gene encodes CDR1 SNHLY and CDR2 FYNNEI. The CDR3 spells CASSGDRPSGGGTQYF. In DNA form, the CDR3 reads TGTGCCAGCAGCGGGGACAGGCCTAGCGGGGGAGGGACCCAGTACTTC. The variable domain in full, completed from reference TRBV2 and TRBJ2-5, reads EPEVTQTPSHQVTQMGQEVILRCVPISNHLYFYWYRQILGQKVEFLVSFYNNEISEKSEIFDDQFSVERPDGSNFTLKIRSTKLEDSAMYFCASSGDRPSGGGTQYFGPGTRLLVL.

With regard to this clone: At one end, the junction sequence differs from germline, possibly due to a read error. The chain has TRBV6-5 and TRBJ2-6, with D maybe TRBD1 (5 bases). CDR3 length: 15 residues. Germline CDR1 and CDR2: MNHEY and SVGAGI. In DNA, the CDR3 is TGTGCCAGCAGTTCGCTAATTTCTGGGGCCAACGGCCTGACTTTC. It codes for CASSSLISGANGLTF.

The gene calls are TRBV10-3 and TRBJ2-5; D is possibly TRBD1 (6 bases). V dropped 0 bases and J dropped 5 bases, with 10 bases sitting between them. Germline assignment: CDR1 ENHRY and CDR2 SYGVKD. The CDR3 totals 14 residues. The CDR3 reads CAISESQGSETQYF. The CDR3 nucleotides are TGTGCCATCAGTGAGTCTCAGGGGTCGGAGACCCAGTACTTC.

The V gene is TRBV15, the J gene TRBJ1-1; 7 bases map to TRBD1. This CDR3 comprises 14 residues. Germline values: CDR1 LNHNV, CDR2 YYDKDF (reference sequence). The junction had 3 bases not matched to a gene; V was cut back by 1 base and J by 4 bases. CDR3 sequence: CATSRARGRTEAFF. CDR3 sequence (DNA): TGTGCCACCAGCAGAGCAAGGGGGCGCACTGAAGCTTTCTTT.

This clone was observed once. The rearrangement links TRBV6-5 to TRBJ2-7, with 12 nucleotides matching TRBD2. The CDR3 contains 15 residues. V lost 5 bases to trimming and J lost 1 base; unmatched junction nucleotides: 3. The V gene's germline CDR1 is MNHEY and CDR2 SVGAGI. The DNA of the CDR3 is TGTGCCAGCAGTCGGACTAGCGGGGAATCCTACGAGCAGTACTTC. It translates to CASSRTSGESYEQYF.

The chain couples TRBV2 to TRBJ2-5; 7 nucleotides match TRBD1. The CDR3 has 14 residues. CDR1 and CDR2 from the germline V gene are SNHLY and FYNNEI. Trimming cost V 7 bases and J 1 base; bases outside gene matches: 6. The CDR3 spells CASNERGPQETQYF. CDR3 in DNA: TGTGCCAGCAACGAGAGGGGGCCCCAAGAGACCCAGTACTTC.

The genes are TRBV7-9 and TRBJ2-6; a possible D gene is TRBD1 (5 bases). The CDR3 runs to 15 residues. V lost 2 bases to trimming and J lost 1 base, with 6 bases between them. Germline CDR1 SEHNR, CDR2 FQNEAQ (reference sequence). CDR3 sequence: CASSLRQSGANVLTF. CDR3 in DNA: TGTGCCAGCAGCTTAAGACAGTCTGGGGCCAACGTCCTGACTTTC.

The chain couples TRBV19 to TRBJ2-2, with 12 bases fitting TRBD1. Germline V lookup: CDR1 LNHDA, CDR2 SQIVND (reference sequence). V lost 5 bases, J lost 9 bases, and 7 bases stayed unmatched. This CDR3 spans 15 amino acids. CDR3 amino acids: CASSVPGQGARELFF. For the CDR3, the DNA is TGTGCCAGTAGTGTCCCGGGACAGGGGGCTAGGGAGCTGTTTTTT.

The J gene is TRBJ1-6, the V gene TRBV5-6; possibly TRBD1 for D (6 bases). Germline lookup yields CDR1 SGHDT and CDR2 YYEEEE. This CDR3 has 16 residues. V lost 3 bases, J lost 4 bases, and 14 bases lay in between. In DNA form, the CDR3 reads TGTGCCAGCAGCTACGGGACAACCGGATATAATTCACCCCTCCACTTT. The encoded protein is CASSYGTTGYNSPLHF.

The V gene is TRBV5-1, the J gene TRBJ1-6; 7 bases line up with TRBD1. The CDR3 totals 15 residues. Germline values: CDR1 SGHRS, CDR2 YFSETQ. With 2 bases clipped from V and 3 bases from J, the junction kept 2 bases outside the gene matches. The CDR3 bases are TGCGCCAGCAGCTTAGACAGGGTCTATAATTCACCCCTCCACTTT. Translated, it gives CASSLDRVYNSPLHF.

The chain links TRBV6-1 to TRBJ2-3; D remains ambiguous. Germline CDR1 reads MNHNS; CDR2 reads SASEGT. This CDR3 is built from 13 residues. V lost 4 bases and J 6 bases, leaving 11 bases between the germline ends. CDR3: CASSVGRRDTQYF. In DNA, the CDR3 is TGTGCCAGCAGTGTGGGCCGCAGGGATACGCAGTATTTT.

This chain uses TRBV30 with TRBJ2-1; 9 bases match TRBD1. This CDR3 is 16 amino acids long. Germline lookup yields CDR1 GTSNPN and CDR2 SVGIG (reference sequence). V dropped 5 bases and J dropped 5; count of bases not matched to a gene: 13. CDR3 DNA sequence: TGTGCCTGGGTACCGTTGCCGGGACAGGGTAACAATGAGCAGTTCTTC. Its translation: CAWVPLPGQGNNEQFF.